Included here is one T cell receptor beta chain sequence, with context. Its specificity is not known. CDR1 and CDR2 (germline): SGHVS, FNYEAQ. Trimming removed 5 bases from V and 1 base from J; junction bases left unmatched: 1. This CDR3 has 14 amino acids. The PCR contained 60 Vbeta and 13 Jbeta primers. Sequenced by immunoSEQ multiplex PCR; TCRdb stores in-frame clones only, minus some. In the table there are about 210,000 clones, roughly 82% of which are singletons. This entry is derived from a study of cytomegalovirus exposure and HLA in healthy donors. General study results and limits: In a later analysis, compared with equally common non-associated chains, HLA-associated beta chains were more expanded. The authors reported that TCR beta sequences could predict HLA-A and HLA-B alleles. These predictions were accurate for most subjects in the first cohort. The study flagged 150 to 200 TCR beta chains as cytomegalovirus-associated.

The chain couples TRBV7-6 to TRBJ2-2; 7 nucleotides align to TRBD1. Sequenced sample: PBMCs. This receptor was taken from a man aged 40-49 years in good health and CMV-seropositive. CDR3 amino acids: CASSRTGNTGELFF. The DNA for the CDR3 is TGTGCCAGCAGCAGGACAGGGAACACCGGGGAGCTGTTTTTT. The full variable domain, rest sourced from reference TRBV7-6 and TRBJ2-2, is GAGVSQSPRYKVTKRGQDVALRCDPISGHVSLYWYRQALGQGPEFLTYFNYEAQQDKSGLPNDRFSAERPEGSISTLTIQRTEQRDSAMYRCASSRTGNTGELFFGEGSRLTVL.